Shown below are 2 T cell receptor beta chains from a single sample sequenced in a study of blood T cell repertoires in COVID-19. Some clones are missing from TCRdb's copy, which holds only in-frame ones; the method was immunoSEQ multiplex PCR. The table has approximately 120,000 clones, around 79% seen once. The sample consisted of peripheral blood. The source of these receptors is an elderly man with acute or convalescent COVID-19.

The chain carries TRBV29-1 and TRBJ1-5; D unresolved. Germline V gene data show CDR1 as SQVTM and CDR2 as ANQGSEA. The CDR3 is 13 amino acids. Trimming left V 4 bases short and J 7 bases short, with 14 bases between. This CDR3 reads CSVVRRRFQPQHF. The CDR3 nucleotides are TGCAGCGTTGTTAGGCGGCGCTTCCAGCCCCAGCATTTT.

The sample holds a few counts of this clone. The V and J genes are TRBV2 and TRBJ2-7; D might be TRBD1 (5 bases). V was cut by 4 bases and J by 1 base, with 11 bases left in between. Germline CDR1 and CDR2: SNHLY and FYNNEI. The CDR3 length is 14 residues. The CDR3: CASSVAQDSYEQYF. The CDR3 DNA reads TGTGCCAGCAGTGTAGCACAGGATTCCTACGAGCAGTACTTC.